A single sample gave rise to the 21 T cell receptor beta chains below, sequenced in a study of OX40 agonist ivuxolimab in advanced cancers. Libraries were prepared by immunoSEQ multiplex PCR; TCRdb keeps only in-frame clonotypes and omits some of them. Of some 30,000 clones listed, 85% to 95% were seen once; the top ten hold 9.4%. The sequenced sample was CD4+ or CD8+ T cells sorted from blood, obtained in a trial of the OX40 agonist ivuxolimab. These receptors came from an adult with an advanced solid tumor such as melanoma, head and neck, liver or kidney cancer.

This sequence joins TRBV4-2 and TRBJ1-3; maybe TRBD1 (6 bases). Trimming pared 3 bases from V and 4 bases from J, leaving 19 bases between. CDR3 size: 17 residues. Per germline, CDR1 LGHNA and CDR2 YNFKEQ. CDR3 in amino acids: CASSQERGGVLGNTIYF. CDR3 in DNA: TGTGCCAGCAGCCAGGAGAGAGGGGGTGTTCTGGGAAACACCATATATTTT.

This sequence joins TRBV7-3 and TRBJ2-3; 12 bases align to TRBD2. The CDR3 contains 18 residues. Per germline, CDR1 SGHTA and CDR2 FQGTGA. Trimming removed 2 bases from V and 1 base from J; junction bases left unmatched: 7. The CDR3 nucleotides read TGTGCCAGCAGCTTAGGCCTAGCGGGAGGGAGCCGCACAGATACGCAGTATTTT. Translated, it gives CASSLGLAGGSRTDTQYF.

The chain is built from TRBV2 and TRBJ2-5; TRBD1 might be the D (6 bases). Trimming cost V 0 bases and J 9 bases, with 14 bases left between them. There are 14 residues in the CDR3. Germline CDR1 and CDR2: SNHLY and FYNNEI. The CDR3 loop reads CASSEARIPGAQYF. In DNA form, the CDR3 reads TGTGCCAGCAGTGAAGCTCGGATACCAGGGGCCCAGTACTTC.

This clone showed up just once. This chain connects TRBV4-2 to TRBJ1-2; TRBD1 matches 7 bases. In germline, CDR1 is LGHNA, CDR2 YNFKEQ. After removal of 1 base from V and 0 bases from J, the junction contained 5 bases not matched to a gene. This CDR3 is 16 amino acids long. CDR3 in amino acids: CASSQVRDSANYGYTF. CDR3 DNA sequence: TGTGCCAGCAGCCAAGTACGGGACAGCGCTAACTATGGCTACACCTTC.

This chain connects TRBV5-4 to TRBJ1-4, with TRBD1 matching 7 bases. Trimming removed 4 bases from V and 8 bases from J; junction bases left unmatched: 11. The CDR3 sequence is 15 residues long. The germline CDR1 and CDR2 sequences are SGHNT and YYREEE (reference sequence). The DNA of the CDR3 is TGTGCCAGCAGCGTAAACAGGGGCCTCGACGAAAAACTGTTTTTT. Amino acids: CASSVNRGLDEKLFF.

The rearrangement uses TRBV29-1 and TRBJ1-6; D is ambiguous. Germline CDR1 reads SQVTM; CDR2 reads ANQGSEA. This CDR3 comprises 14 residues. The V end lost 3 bases, the J end lost 0 bases, and 6 bases lay between the germline ends. As DNA, the CDR3 is TGCAGCGTTGACGAGAGCTCCTATAATTCACCCCTCCACTTT. Its translation: CSVDESSYNSPLHF. Combining the CDR3 with reference TRBV29-1 and TRBJ1-6 gives the whole variable domain SAVISQKPSRDICQRGTSLTIQCQVDSQVTMMFWYRQQPGQSLTLIATANQGSEATYESGFVIDKFPISRPNLTFSTLTVSNMSPEDSSIYLCSVDESSYNSPLHFGNGTRLTVT.

The rearrangement joins TRBV2 to TRBJ2-1; D gene unclear. Germline CDR1 and CDR2: SNHLY and FYNNEI. This CDR3 spans 14 amino acids. V gave up 3 bases and J gave up 6 bases, with 12 bases separating them. CDR3 region: CASSDTASLNEQFF. The CDR3 region has the DNA TGTGCCAGCAGTGATACGGCTTCCCTCAATGAGCAGTTCTTC.

The CDR3 region is CASSPLGTDTDTQYF. CDR3 sequence (DNA): TGTGCCAGCAGCCCCCTCGGGACTGACACAGATACGCAGTATTTT. The rearrangement uses TRBV7-6 and TRBJ2-3; the D gene is possibly TRBD2 (6 bases). CDR1 SGHVS and CDR2 FNYEAQ come from the germline V gene. The CDR3 is 15 amino acids. Trimming removed 5 bases at V and 2 bases at J, with 14 bases between.

This chain connects TRBV27 to TRBJ1-5; D gene ambiguous. The CDR3 covers 13 residues. V was pared by 5 bases and J by 4 bases, with 9 bases between. CDR1 and CDR2 (germline): MNHEY, SMNVEV (reference sequence). The CDR3 nucleotides are TGTGCCAGCAGTCTAATCGAAAATCAGCCCCAGCATTTT. Protein sequence: CASSLIENQPQHF.

This sequence joins TRBV7-3 and TRBJ2-1; D is undetermined. The CDR3 is 12 amino acids. Trimming took 2 bases from V and 7 from J, leaving 6 bases between them. Per germline, CDR1 SGHTA and CDR2 FQGTGA. The CDR3 region has the DNA TGTGCCAGCAGCTTAGGTAGGAATGAGCAGTTCTTC. It specifies CASSLGRNEQFF.

The rearrangement joins TRBV7-2 to TRBJ2-7; no reliable D call. V lost 3 bases to trimming and J lost 3 bases, with 9 bases between them. The CDR3 sequence is 13 residues long. Germline V gene sequence: CDR1 SGHTA, CDR2 FQGNSA. The CDR3 region has the DNA TGTGCCAGCAGCTTTGGCAGCAACTACGAGCAGTACTTC. Amino acid sequence: CASSFGSNYEQYF.

The rearrangement links TRBV30 to TRBJ1-4; 7 bases line up with TRBD1. The ends lost 4 bases at V and 4 bases at J; junction bases unmatched: 6. Germline V gene lookup returns CDR1 GTSNPN and CDR2 SVGIG (reference sequence). The length of the CDR3 is 14 residues. CDR3 nucleotides: TGTGCCTGGACTCGACAGGGTATTAATGAAAAACTGTTTTTT. Amino acid sequence: CAWTRQGINEKLFF.

This chain connects TRBV5-6 to TRBJ1-2; possibly TRBD1 for D (5 bases). The V end lost 0 bases, the J end lost 4 bases, and 13 bases lay between the germline ends. Germline V gene data show CDR1 as SGHDT and CDR2 as YYEEEE. This CDR3 comprises 15 residues. In nucleotides, the CDR3 is TGTGCCAGCAGCTTGGTTTCAGGGACTTTCTATGGCTACACCTTC. Its protein is CASSLVSGTFYGYTF.

The chain recombines TRBV5-1 with TRBJ2-3; the D is unclear. Germline CDR1 reads SGHRS; CDR2 reads YFSETQ. V lost 7 bases and J 4 bases, leaving 19 bases between the germline ends. CDR3 length: 15 residues. The CDR3 sequence: CASAPPSPPSDTQYF. CDR3 bases: TGCGCCAGCGCCCCCCCTTCTCCCCCCTCAGATACGCAGTATTTT.

This chain connects TRBV27 to TRBJ2-3; tentatively, D is TRBD2 (5 bases). Germline V CDR1 and CDR2: MNHEY, SMNVEV (reference sequence). The CDR3 sequence is 15 residues long. The V end lost 5 bases, the J end lost 0 bases, and 12 bases lay between the germline ends. The CDR3 DNA sequence: TGTGCCAGCAGTCCCCAGACGGGGAGCACAGATACGCAGTATTTT. This encodes CASSPQTGSTDTQYF.

The CDR3 DNA reads as TGTGCCAGCAGCTCATGGACAGGGTCGAGCTATGGCTACACCTTC. Its protein is CASSSWTGSSYGYTF. The rearrangement joins TRBV7-2 to TRBJ1-2; TRBD1 matches 8 bases. The J segment lost 4 bases and the V segment lost 4 bases, leaving 8 bases of the junction unmatched. The CDR3 covers 15 residues. Germline assignment: CDR1 SGHTA and CDR2 FQGNSA.

The chain uses TRBV11-1 and TRBJ1-5; D remains ambiguous. Germline V gene sequence: CDR1 SGHAT, CDR2 FQDESV (reference sequence). The CDR3 is 14 amino acids. Between the trimmed V and J ends, which lost 1 base and 3 bases, there was a span of 7 bases. This CDR3 reads CASSLGAVNQPQHF. For the CDR3, the DNA is TGTGCCAGCAGCTTAGGGGCAGTCAATCAGCCCCAGCATTTT.

The CDR3 DNA follows: TGTGCCAGCAGCTTCATCAAGGGAACAGGGGAGGGATACTATGGCTACACCTTC. Protein: CASSFIKGTGEGYYGYTF. This chain joins TRBV7-3 and TRBJ1-2; 7 bases map to TRBD1. The CDR3 is made up of 18 amino acids. The V gene's germline CDR1 is SGHTA and CDR2 FQGTGA. Trimming took 3 bases from V and 3 from J; bases not matched to a gene: 16.

J is TRBJ1-5 and V is TRBV5-6; the match to TRBD1 covers 10 bases. This CDR3 contains 14 residues. Germline V gives CDR1 SGHDT, CDR2 YYEEEE. J gave up 7 bases and V 4 bases, and 5 bases lay outside the gene matches. CDR3 nucleotides: TGTGCCAGCAGCACCGGGACAGGGGTCCAGCCCCAGCATTTT. Translation: CASSTGTGVQPQHF.

This chain joins TRBV6-1 and TRBJ2-7; no clear D gene. The CDR3 length is 10 residues. V shed 8 bases and J shed 6 bases, with 8 bases lying between them. Per the germline V gene, CDR1 is MNHNS and CDR2 is SASEGT. The CDR3 loop is CASGRVEQYF. The CDR3 coding sequence is TGTGCCAGCGGCCGAGTCGAGCAGTACTTC.

This sequence joins TRBV19 and TRBJ2-7; D is possibly TRBD1 (5 bases). The CDR3 sequence is 13 residues long. The V end was cut by 6 bases, the J end by 5 bases, with 14 bases between. Germline loops: CDR1 LNHDA, CDR2 SQIVND (reference sequence). As DNA, the CDR3 is TGTGCCAGTAGCACTCTGGGGCACCACGAGCAGTACTTC. Residues: CASSTLGHHEQYF.